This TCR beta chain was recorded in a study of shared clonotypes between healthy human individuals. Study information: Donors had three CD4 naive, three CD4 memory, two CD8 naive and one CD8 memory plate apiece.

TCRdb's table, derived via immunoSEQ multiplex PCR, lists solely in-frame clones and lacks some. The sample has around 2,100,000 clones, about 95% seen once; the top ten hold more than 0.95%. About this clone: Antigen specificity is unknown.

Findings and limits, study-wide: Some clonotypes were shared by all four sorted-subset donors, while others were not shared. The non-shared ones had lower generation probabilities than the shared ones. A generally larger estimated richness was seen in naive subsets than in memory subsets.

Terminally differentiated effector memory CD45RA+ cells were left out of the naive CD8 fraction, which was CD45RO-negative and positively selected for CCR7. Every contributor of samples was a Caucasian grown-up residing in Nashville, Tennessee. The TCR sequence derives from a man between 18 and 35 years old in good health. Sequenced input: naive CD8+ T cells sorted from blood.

In nucleotides, the CDR3 is TGTGCCATCAGTGACCCGTTACGGTCAGGTGAAGCTTTCTTT. Encoded protein: CAISDPLRSGEAFF. The chain joins TRBV10-3 to TRBJ1-1; D is ambiguous. CDR3 length: 14 amino acids. CDR1 ENHRY and CDR2 SYGVKD come from the germline V gene. Trimming shortened V by 3 bases and J by 7 bases, and 15 bases separated the two germline ends.